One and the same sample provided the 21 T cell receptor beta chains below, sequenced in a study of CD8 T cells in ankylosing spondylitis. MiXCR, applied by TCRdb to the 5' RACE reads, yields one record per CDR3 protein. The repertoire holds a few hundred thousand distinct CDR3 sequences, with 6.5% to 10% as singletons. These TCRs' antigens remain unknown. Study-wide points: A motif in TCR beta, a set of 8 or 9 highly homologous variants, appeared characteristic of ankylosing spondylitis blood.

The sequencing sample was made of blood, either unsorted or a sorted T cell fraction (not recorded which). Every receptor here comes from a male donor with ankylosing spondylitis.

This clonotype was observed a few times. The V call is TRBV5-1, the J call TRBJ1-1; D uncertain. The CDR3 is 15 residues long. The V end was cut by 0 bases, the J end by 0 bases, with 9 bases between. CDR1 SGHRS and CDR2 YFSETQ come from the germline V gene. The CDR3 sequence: CASSLAGILNTEAFF. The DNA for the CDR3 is TGCGCCAGCAGCTTGGCTGGGATATTGAACACTGAAGCTTTCTTT.

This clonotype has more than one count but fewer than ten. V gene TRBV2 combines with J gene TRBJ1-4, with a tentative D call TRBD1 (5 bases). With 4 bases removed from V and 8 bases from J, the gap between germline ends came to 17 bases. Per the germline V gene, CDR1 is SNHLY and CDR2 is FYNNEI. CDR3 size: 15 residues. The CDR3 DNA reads TGTGCCAGCAGTGCCCAAGGAGGTGGGGGAGAAAAACTGTTTTTT. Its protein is CASSAQGGGGEKLFF.

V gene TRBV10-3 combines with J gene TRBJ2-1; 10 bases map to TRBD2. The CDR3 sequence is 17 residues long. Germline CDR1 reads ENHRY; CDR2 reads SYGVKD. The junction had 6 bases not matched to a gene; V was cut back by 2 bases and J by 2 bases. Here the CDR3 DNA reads TGTGCCATCAGTGAGCCCGAAGCGGGGGGGACCTACAATGAGCAGTTCTTC. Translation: CAISEPEAGGTYNEQFF.

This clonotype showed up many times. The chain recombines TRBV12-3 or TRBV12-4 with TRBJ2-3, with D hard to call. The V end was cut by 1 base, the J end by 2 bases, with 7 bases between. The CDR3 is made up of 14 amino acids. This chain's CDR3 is CASSLVGTTDTQYF. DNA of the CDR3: TGTGCCAGCAGTTTAGTGGGTACCACAGATACGCAGTATTTT.

CDR3 in amino acids: CASSLTGLAYNEQFF. CDR3 DNA: TGCGCCAGCAGCCTTACGGGACTAGCTTACAATGAGCAGTTCTTC. The chain carries TRBV5-1 and TRBJ2-1, with 9 nucleotides matching TRBD2. Germline CDR1 and CDR2: SGHRS and YFSETQ. This CDR3 region has 15 residues. The trim removed 4 bases at V and 4 bases at J, leaving 6 bases unmatched.

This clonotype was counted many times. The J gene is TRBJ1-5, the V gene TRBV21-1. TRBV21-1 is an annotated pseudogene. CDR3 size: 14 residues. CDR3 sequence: CASSKGDSNQPQHF. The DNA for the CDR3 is TGTGCCAGCAGCAAGGGAGATAGCAATCAGCCCCAGCATTTT.

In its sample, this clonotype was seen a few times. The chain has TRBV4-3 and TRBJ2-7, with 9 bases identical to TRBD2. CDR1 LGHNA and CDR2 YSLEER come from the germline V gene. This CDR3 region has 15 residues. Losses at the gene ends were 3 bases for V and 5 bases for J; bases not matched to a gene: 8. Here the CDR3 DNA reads TGCGCCAGCAGCCAGGTAGCGGGAGTTGCGAACGAGCAGTACTTC. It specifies CASSQVAGVANEQYF.

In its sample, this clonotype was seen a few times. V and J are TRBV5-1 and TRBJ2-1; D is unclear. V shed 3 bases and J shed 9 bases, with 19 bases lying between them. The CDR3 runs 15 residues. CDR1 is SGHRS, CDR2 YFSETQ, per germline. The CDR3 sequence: CASSSSLRGIFEQFF. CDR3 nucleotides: TGCGCCAGCAGCTCGAGCCTCCGAGGTATCTTTGAGCAGTTCTTC.

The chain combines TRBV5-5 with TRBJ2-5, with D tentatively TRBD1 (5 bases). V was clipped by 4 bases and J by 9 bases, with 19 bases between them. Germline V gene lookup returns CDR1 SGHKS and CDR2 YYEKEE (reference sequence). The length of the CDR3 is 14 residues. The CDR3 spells CASSTGDSPVAQYF. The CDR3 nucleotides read TGTGCCAGCAGCACCGGCGACAGTCCTGTGGCCCAGTACTTC. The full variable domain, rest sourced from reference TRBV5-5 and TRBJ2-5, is DAGVTQSPTHLIKTRGQQVTLRCSPISGHKSVSWYQQVLGQGPQFIFQYYEKEERGRGNFPDRFSARQFPNYSSELNVNALLLGDSALYLCASSTGDSPVAQYFGPGTRLLVL.

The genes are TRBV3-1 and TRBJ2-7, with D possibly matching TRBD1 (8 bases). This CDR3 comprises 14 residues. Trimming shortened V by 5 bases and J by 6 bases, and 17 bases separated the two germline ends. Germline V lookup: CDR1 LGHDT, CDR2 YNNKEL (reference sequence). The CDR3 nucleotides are TGTGCCAGCAGCTACTCAGGGGGCGGGGGCGAGCAGTACTTC. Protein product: CASSYSGGGGEQYF.

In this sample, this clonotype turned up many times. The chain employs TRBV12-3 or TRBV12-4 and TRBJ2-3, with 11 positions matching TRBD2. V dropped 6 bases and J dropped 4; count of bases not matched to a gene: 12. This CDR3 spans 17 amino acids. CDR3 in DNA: TGTGCCAGCAGCCCCGCTTCTCTAGCGGGAGGAGCAGATACGCAGTATTTT. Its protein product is CASSPASLAGGADTQYF.

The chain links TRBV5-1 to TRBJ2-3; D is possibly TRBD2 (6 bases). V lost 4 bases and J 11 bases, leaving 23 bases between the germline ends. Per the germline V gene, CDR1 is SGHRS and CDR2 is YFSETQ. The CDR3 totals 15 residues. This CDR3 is CASSPSGLRLGVQYF. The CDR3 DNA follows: TGCGCCAGCAGCCCGTCGGGACTCCGTCTAGGTGTGCAGTATTTT.

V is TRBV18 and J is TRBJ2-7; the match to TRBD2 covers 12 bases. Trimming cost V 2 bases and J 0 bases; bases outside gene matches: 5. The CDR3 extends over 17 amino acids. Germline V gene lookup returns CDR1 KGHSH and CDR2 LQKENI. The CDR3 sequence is CASSPLGLAGLSYEQYF. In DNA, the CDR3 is TGTGCCAGCTCACCATTGGGACTAGCGGGCCTCTCCTACGAGCAGTACTTC.

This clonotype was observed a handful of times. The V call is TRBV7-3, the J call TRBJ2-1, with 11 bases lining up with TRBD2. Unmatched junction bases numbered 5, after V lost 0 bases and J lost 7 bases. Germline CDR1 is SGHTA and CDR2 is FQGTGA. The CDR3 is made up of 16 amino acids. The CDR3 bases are TGTGCCAGCAGCTTAACAGCAGGGACTAGCGGTAATGAGCAGTTCTTC. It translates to CASSLTAGTSGNEQFF.

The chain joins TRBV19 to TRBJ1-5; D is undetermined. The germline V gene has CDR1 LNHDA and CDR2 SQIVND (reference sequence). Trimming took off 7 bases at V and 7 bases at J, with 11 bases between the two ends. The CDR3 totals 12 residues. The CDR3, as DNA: TGTGCCAGTACCATATACGGGCAGCCCCAGCATTTT. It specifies CASTIYGQPQHF.

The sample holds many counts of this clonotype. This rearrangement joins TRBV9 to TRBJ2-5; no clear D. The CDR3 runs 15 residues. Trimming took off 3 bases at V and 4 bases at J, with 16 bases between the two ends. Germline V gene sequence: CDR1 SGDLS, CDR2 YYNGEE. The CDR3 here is CASSALPILSETQYF. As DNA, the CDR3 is TGTGCCAGCAGCGCCCTGCCCATCCTCTCAGAGACCCAGTACTTC. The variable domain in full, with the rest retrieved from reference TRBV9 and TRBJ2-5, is DSGVTQTPKHLITATGQRVTLRCSPRSGDLSVYWYQQSLDQGLQFLIQYYNGEERAKGNILERFSAQQFPDLHSELNLSSLELGDSALYFCASSALPILSETQYFGPGTRLLVL.

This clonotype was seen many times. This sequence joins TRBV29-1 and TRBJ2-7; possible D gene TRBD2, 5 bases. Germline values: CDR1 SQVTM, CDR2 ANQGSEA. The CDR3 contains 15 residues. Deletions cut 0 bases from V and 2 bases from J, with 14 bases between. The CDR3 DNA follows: TGCAGCGTTGAAGATCAGTCAGGAGGCCCCTACGAGCAGTACTTC. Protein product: CSVEDQSGGPYEQYF.

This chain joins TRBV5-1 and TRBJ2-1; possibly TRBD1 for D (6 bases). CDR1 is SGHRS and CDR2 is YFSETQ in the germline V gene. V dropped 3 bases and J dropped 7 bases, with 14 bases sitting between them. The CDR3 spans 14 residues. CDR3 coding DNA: TGCGCCAGCAGCTGGGGGCTTGGTTTGAATGAGCAGTTCTTC. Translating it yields CASSWGLGLNEQFF.

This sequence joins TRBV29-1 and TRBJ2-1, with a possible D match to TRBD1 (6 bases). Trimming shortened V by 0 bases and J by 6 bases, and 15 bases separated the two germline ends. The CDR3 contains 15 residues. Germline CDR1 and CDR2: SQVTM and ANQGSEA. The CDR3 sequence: CSVEDPYRVGNEQFF. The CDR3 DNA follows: TGCAGCGTTGAAGATCCTTACAGGGTGGGCAATGAGCAGTTCTTC.

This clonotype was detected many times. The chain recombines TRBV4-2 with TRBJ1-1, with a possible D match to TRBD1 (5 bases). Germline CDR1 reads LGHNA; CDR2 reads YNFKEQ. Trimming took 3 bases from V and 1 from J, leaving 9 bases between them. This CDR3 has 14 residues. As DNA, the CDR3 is TGTGCCAGCAGCCAGCCGGGGGGGAACACTGAAGCTTTCTTT. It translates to CASSQPGGNTEAFF.

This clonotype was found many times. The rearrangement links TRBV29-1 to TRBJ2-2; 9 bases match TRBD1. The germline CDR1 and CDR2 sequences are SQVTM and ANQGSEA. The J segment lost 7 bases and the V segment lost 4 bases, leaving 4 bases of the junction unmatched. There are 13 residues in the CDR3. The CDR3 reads CSVGQGGIGELFF. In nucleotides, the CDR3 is TGCAGCGTTGGACAGGGGGGAATCGGGGAGCTGTTTTTT.